This paragraph covers one TCR beta chain sequence. Its target is not known. The CDR3 is 12 residues long. Germline CDR1 and CDR2: GTSNPN and SVGIG (reference sequence). V shed 8 bases and J shed 10 bases, with 15 bases lying between them. Sequencing relied on a cDNA template that was reverse transcribed from extracted RNA. TCRdb keeps only in-frame clones here, not all; method: immunoSEQ multiplex PCR. Here the sample spans 200,000 to 250,000 clones, about 57% being singletons. These data originate in a study of CD8+ T cells in alopecia areata. Study outcomes and limitations: Numerous expanded lesional clones remained in scalp and blood during tofacitinib. Between patients, shared TCR sequences were less clear than in mice. This was possibly due in part to HLA diversity in the patient population. There was only one nonresponder, so it was unclear how baseline CD8+ expansion relates to response.

Treatment reported: oral pan-JAK inhibitor, 5-10 mg twice daily. Lesional scalp punch biopsies and peripheral blood came from alopecia areata patients. The receptor was derived from a human donor with alopecia areata. The genes are TRBV30 and TRBJ1-6; possible D gene TRBD1, 6 bases. This specimen consisted of CD4+ T cells sorted from blood, obtained at week 4, from a patient treated with tofacitinib. The CDR3 DNA sequence: TGTGCCGGGGGGCCAGGAGGATCACCCCTCCACTTT. Its translation: CAGGPGGSPLHF.